These 25 T cell receptor beta chains originate from one sample sequenced in a study of control samples from healthy donors and cancer patients. Clones were sequenced by immunoSEQ multiplex PCR, and TCRdb holds only the in-frame ones, with some missing. In the table there are about 190,000 clones, around 93% of which are singletons. Sequencing was done on a sample of blood. The receptors here all came from a man aged 30 to 39 in good health.

The chain couples TRBV5-1 to TRBJ2-7, with D perhaps matching TRBD1 (5 bases). This CDR3 is built from 17 residues. V gave up 4 bases and J gave up 4 bases, with 24 bases separating them. Germline-derived CDR1 and CDR2 are SGHRS and YFSETQ. CDR3 sequence: CASSHGANPRNQYEQYF. The CDR3 DNA reads TGCGCCAGCAGCCATGGGGCAAACCCCCGAAATCAATACGAGCAGTACTTC.

The chain is built from TRBV11-1 and TRBJ2-1; 8 nucleotides line up with TRBD1. This CDR3 contains 15 residues. Germline-derived CDR1 and CDR2 are SGHAT and FQDESV (reference sequence). The V gene end was trimmed by 2 bases and the J gene end by 2 bases; junction bases not matched to a gene: 2. CDR3 protein: CASSLQGATYNEQFF. The CDR3, as DNA: TGTGCCAGCAGCTTACAGGGGGCCACCTACAATGAGCAGTTCTTC.

This chain uses TRBV18 with TRBJ2-2, with TRBD1 identical over 9 bases. The CDR3 has 15 residues. V gave up 8 bases and J gave up 2 bases; unmatched junction bases: 6. The germline V gene encodes CDR1 KGHSH and CDR2 LQKENI. The CDR3 sequence: CASTGQGINTGELFF. The CDR3, as DNA: TGTGCCAGCACCGGACAGGGGATAAACACCGGGGAGCTGTTTTTT.

This chain connects TRBV4-1 to TRBJ1-2, with TRBD1 matching 7 bases. V shed 5 bases and J 3 bases; nucleotides not matched to a gene: 15. The CDR3 extends over 17 amino acids. Germline V gene data show CDR1 as MGHRA and CDR2 as YSYEKL. CDR3 sequence (DNA): TGCGCCAGCAGCAAGACAGGGAGGGGCCGAACTGACTATGGCTACACCTTC. Protein sequence: CASSKTGRGRTDYGYTF.

Concerning this clone itself: Other nucleotide sequences in the sample specify the same CDR3. The CDR3 region is CASSLAGGNEQFF. The CDR3 DNA sequence: TGTGCCAGCAGCTTAGCAGGTGGTAATGAGCAGTTCTTC. The rearrangement uses TRBV11-2 and TRBJ2-1; D ambiguous. The V gene's germline CDR1 is SGHAT and CDR2 FQNNGV. Trimming cost V 1 base and J 7 bases, with 8 bases left between them. The length of the CDR3 is 13 residues. Based on the CDR3 plus reference TRBV11-2 and TRBJ2-1, the full variable domain is EAGVAQSPRYKIIEKRQSVAFWCNPISGHATLYWYQQILGQGPKLLIQFQNNGVVDDSQLPKDRFSAERLKGVDSTLKIQPAKLEDSAVYLCASSLAGGNEQFFGPGTRLTVL.

This sequence joins TRBV19 and TRBJ2-1, with D unresolved. Trimming took off 6 bases at V and 2 bases at J, with 11 bases between the two ends. The CDR3 contains 14 residues. The germline CDR1 and CDR2 sequences are LNHDA and SQIVND (reference sequence). CDR3: CASSPSRAYNEQFF. The CDR3 DNA reads TGTGCCAGTAGCCCGAGTCGGGCCTACAATGAGCAGTTCTTC.

This clone was picked up one time. This sequence joins TRBV9 and TRBJ1-4; D may be TRBD1 (5 bases). The CDR3 runs to 13 residues. Germline loops: CDR1 SGDLS, CDR2 YYNGEE. The V end lost 4 bases, the J end lost 10 bases, and 14 bases lay between the germline ends. The chain's CDR3 is CASSPRDDGKLFF. DNA for the CDR3: TGTGCCAGCAGCCCCCGGGACGATGGAAAACTGTTTTTT.

The V and J genes are TRBV6-2 or TRBV6-3 and TRBJ1-5; D is unresolved. V gave up 0 bases and J gave up 3 bases, with 9 bases separating them. The CDR3 totals 15 residues. Germline assignment: CDR1 MNHEY and CDR2 SVGEGT. The DNA of the CDR3 is TGTGCCAGCAGTTACTCGATTCCGGCCAATCAGCCCCAGCATTTT. Translated, it gives CASSYSIPANQPQHF.

This sequence joins TRBV11-2 and TRBJ1-2, with D unclear. This CDR3 is 13 amino acids long. Trimming took 5 bases from V and 7 from J, leaving 14 bases between them. Germline CDR1 reads SGHAT; CDR2 reads FQNNGV. This chain's CDR3 is CASSPRITGGYTF. CDR3 sequence (DNA): TGTGCCAGCAGCCCCCGGATTACTGGTGGCTACACCTTC.

The V call is TRBV11-3, the J call TRBJ1-5, with a tentative D call TRBD1 (6 bases). Trimming pared 3 bases from V and 4 bases from J, leaving 16 bases between. Germline CDR1 SGHNT, CDR2 YENEEA. The CDR3 length is 16 residues. The CDR3, as DNA: TGTGCCAGCAGCTTTTACGGCAGGGGTGGTAATCAGCCCCAGCATTTT. Amino acids: CASSFYGRGGNQPQHF.

The chain couples TRBV3-1 (or the pseudogene TRBV3-2) to TRBJ1-2; D remains unclear. Per germline, CDR1 LGHDT and CDR2 YNNKEL (reference sequence). V lost 0 bases to trimming and J lost 6 bases, with 8 bases between them. CDR3 length: 13 residues. This chain's CDR3 is CASSQEASHGYTF. Written as DNA, the CDR3 is TGTGCCAGCAGCCAAGAGGCGAGCCATGGCTACACCTTC.

The chain carries TRBV15 and TRBJ2-4; 11 positions match TRBD1. This CDR3 is built from 16 residues. The V gene end was trimmed by 3 bases and the J gene end by 1 base; junction bases not matched to a gene: 2. From germline, CDR1 is LNHNV and CDR2 YYDKDF (reference sequence). For the CDR3, the DNA is TGTGCCACCAGCAGTGGACAGGGGGCGGCCAAAAACATTCAGTACTTC. Translation: CATSSGQGAAKNIQYF.

CDR3 region: CASSRGGSSGNTIYF. In DNA, the CDR3 is TGTGCCAGCAGCCGCGGGGGGTCCTCTGGAAACACCATATATTTT. The chain carries TRBV11-3 and TRBJ1-3; D perhaps matches TRBD1 (5 bases). The V and J ends lost 5 bases and 0 bases respectively, with 11 bases between them. The V gene's germline CDR1 is SGHNT and CDR2 YENEEA. The CDR3 sequence is 15 residues long.

This sequence joins TRBV4-2 and TRBJ2-1; TRBD2 matches 15 bases. V lost 1 base, J lost 8 bases, and 9 bases stayed unmatched. Germline assignment: CDR1 LGHNA and CDR2 YNFKEQ. The CDR3 has 18 residues. CDR3 residues: CASSQGGGLAGGRDEQFF. CDR3 DNA: TGTGCCAGCAGCCAAGGCGGCGGACTAGCGGGGGGGAGGGATGAGCAGTTCTTC.

Concerning this clone: Other DNA sequences of this sample code for an identical CDR3. The chain couples TRBV14 to TRBJ1-1; 7 bases line up with TRBD1. The CDR3 is made up of 15 amino acids. V dropped 5 bases and J dropped 2; count of bases not matched to a gene: 8. Germline V gene sequence: CDR1 SGHDN, CDR2 FVKESK. In DNA form, the CDR3 reads TGTGCCAGCAGCTTGCTGACAGGGAGCAACACTGAAGCTTTCTTT. Translated, it gives CASSLLTGSNTEAFF.

This sequence joins TRBV10-1 and TRBJ2-7; either TRBD1 or TRBD2 may supply D (5 bases each). Germline lookup yields CDR1 WNHNN and CDR2 SYGVQD (reference sequence). V lost 4 bases and J 5 bases, leaving 18 bases between the germline ends. The CDR3 covers 15 residues. As DNA, the CDR3 is TGCGCCAGCAGTGGAGGGCAAGGGGCGCGAAACGAGCAGTACTTC. This translates into CASSGGQGARNEQYF.

The chain carries TRBV7-6 and TRBJ2-3, with D maybe TRBD2 (6 bases). The germline CDR1 and CDR2 sequences are SGHVS and FNYEAQ. The CDR3 is made up of 13 amino acids. V gave up 3 bases and J gave up 6 bases, with 10 bases separating them. CDR3 residues: CASSFRGEDTQYF. CDR3 coding DNA: TGTGCCAGCAGCTTCCGCGGGGAGGATACGCAGTATTTT.

CDR3 nucleotide sequence: TGCGCCAGCGCTGGTCAGAACACTGAAGCTTTCTTT. Amino acid sequence: CASAGQNTEAFF. The chain uses TRBV10-1 and TRBJ1-1; D unclear. The CDR3 length is 12 residues. Trimming cost V 8 bases and J 1 base, with 8 bases left between them. Per germline, CDR1 WNHNN and CDR2 SYGVQD (reference sequence).

The sample holds a few counts of this clone. The V and J genes are TRBV7-2 and TRBJ2-7; 8 positions match TRBD1. This CDR3 has 13 residues. J was trimmed by 4 bases and V by 4 bases; bases with no gene match: 3. CDR1 is SGHTA, CDR2 FQGNSA, per germline. The CDR3: CASSWGQEYEQYF. The CDR3 DNA reads as TGTGCCAGCAGCTGGGGACAGGAATACGAGCAGTACTTC.

V and J are TRBV5-1 and TRBJ1-2; TRBD1 matches 7 bases. J lost 4 bases, V lost 3 bases, and 9 bases had no gene match. CDR1 is SGHRS and CDR2 is YFSETQ in the germline V gene. This CDR3 is built from 15 residues. The CDR3 sequence is CASSSQGMRSYGYTF. The CDR3 DNA reads as TGCGCCAGCAGCTCACAGGGGATGAGGAGCTATGGCTACACCTTC.

This clone has more than one count but fewer than ten. The chain links TRBV10-3 to TRBJ2-7; D is possibly TRBD2 (5 bases). CDR1 is ENHRY and CDR2 is SYGVKD in the germline V gene. V was clipped by 8 bases and J by 1 base, with 12 bases between them. The CDR3 has 13 residues. CDR3 nucleotide sequence: TGTGCCATCGGGAGCCAGGATTCCTACGAGCAGTACTTC. This translates into CAIGSQDSYEQYF.

The chain links TRBV29-1 to TRBJ1-2; the D is unclear. The V gene's germline CDR1 is SQVTM and CDR2 ANQGSEA. CDR3 size: 13 residues. Trimming removed 4 bases at V and 0 bases at J, with 9 bases between. The DNA of the CDR3 is TGCAGCGTTGGGAAGAAAGCTAACTATGGCTACACCTTC. As protein: CSVGKKANYGYTF.

J is TRBJ2-7 and V is TRBV5-5, with D perhaps matching TRBD1 or TRBD2 (5 bases each). The germline V and J ends were trimmed by 2 bases and 2 bases, with 14 bases remaining between them. Germline V gene lookup returns CDR1 SGHKS and CDR2 YYEKEE (reference sequence). CDR3 length: 15 residues. The CDR3 DNA sequence: TGTGCCAGCAGCTTCGCCCCGGGGCCCACCTACGAGCAGTACTTC. This encodes CASSFAPGPTYEQYF.

V usage is TRBV2 and J usage is TRBJ2-1; 10 bases agree with TRBD2. Germline CDR1 reads SNHLY; CDR2 reads FYNNEI. This CDR3 is 14 amino acids long. With 11 bases clipped from V and 5 bases from J, the junction kept 9 bases outside the gene matches. The CDR3 region is CAWNSGGNHNEQFF. As DNA, the CDR3 is TGTGCCTGGAATAGCGGGGGGAACCACAATGAGCAGTTCTTC.

V and J are TRBV19 and TRBJ1-1; TRBD1 agrees at 10 bases. J gave up 9 bases and V 4 bases, and 8 bases lay outside the gene matches. Germline CDR1 is LNHDA and CDR2 is SQIVND (reference sequence). The CDR3 consists of 14 residues. The CDR3 reads CASSNPGQGRKAFF. The CDR3 DNA is TGTGCCAGTAGTAATCCGGGACAGGGGAGGAAAGCTTTCTTT.